This is a list of T cell receptor beta chains from one sample in a study of blood T cell repertoires in COVID-19. Assay: immunoSEQ multiplex PCR; the TCRdb copy retains only in-frame clones and omits some. The data show roughly 400,000 clones, 87% seen once. The sequencing input was PBMCs or T cells enriched from blood (not recorded which). The receptor source for this set is a woman in her fifties or sixties who had recovered from COVID-19. CDR3s leave out the opening cysteine and the closing phenylalanine or tryptophan. D genes are given only for firm matches.

TRBD2	TRBJ2-5	TRBV7-6	AIGGGETQY
NA	TRBJ1-1	TRBV3-1/TRBV3-2	ASSYSGGTEAF
NA	TRBJ2-5	TRBV7-9	ASSLAELVGETQY
NA	TRBJ1-5	TRBV10-3	AIRDLLDQPQH
NA	TRBJ1-5	TRBV28	ASSIGGRSNQPQH
NA	TRBJ1-4	TRBV7-2	ASSLAKSGGEKLF
NA	TRBJ2-3	TRBV3-1/TRBV3-2	ASRPSLGQTQY
NA	TRBJ1-4	TRBV19	ASRPTDLGNEKLF
TRBD2	TRBJ2-3	TRBV6-5	ASSRGGGFPDTQY
NA	TRBJ1-2	TRBV30	AWSGLNYGYT
TRBD1	TRBJ1-5	TRBV4-2	ASSQDPQDRDSNQPQH
TRBD2	TRBJ2-7	TRBV4-3	ASSQTTSGGGLNYEQY
NA	TRBJ2-7	TRBV7-2	ASSPGEPTTGPGAYEQY
NA	TRBJ1-2	TRBV29-1	SVEDPVARSGYT
NA	TRBJ2-5	TRBV9	ASSETGTLQETQY
NA	TRBJ1-4	TRBV25-1	ASARGVTTNEKLF
NA	TRBJ2-3	TRBV5-1	ASSQNPGDATDTQY
TRBD1	TRBJ1-6	TRBV27	ASSRDRILNSPLH
NA	TRBJ1-5	TRBV7-8	ASSLRPYSNQPQH
NA	TRBJ2-6	TRBV18	ASSPATPGSGANVLT
NA	TRBJ1-2	TRBV7-2	ASSSLWGENGYT
TRBD1	TRBJ1-4	TRBV27	ASSSKLRQGGRTNEKLF
NA	TRBJ2-1	TRBV24-1	ATSDSDEQF
NA	TRBJ2-1	TRBV10-3	AITKKRLSVNNEQF
TRBD1	TRBJ1-1	TRBV7-2	ASSLRQGRGRGIEAF
TRBD1	TRBJ1-2	TRBV15	ATSRDPTDRDYYGYT
NA	TRBJ1-1	TRBV2	ARGARMNTEAF
NA	TRBJ2-3	TRBV7-2	ASRLGGGADTQY
NA	TRBJ1-5	TRBV27	ASSLDGAWSNQPQH
TRBD1	TRBJ2-7	TRBV5-1	ASSLGDRGSNEQY
NA	TRBJ1-4	TRBV7-9	ASSNGGILIYEKLF
TRBD1	TRBJ1-1	TRBV11-2	ASSLGEGQGFGLGAEAF
NA	TRBJ1-1	TRBV6-2/TRBV6-3	ASSYPRRPGGTEAF
TRBD1	TRBJ1-2	TRBV5-1	ASSRGQEGGGYT
NA	TRBJ2-1	TRBV3-1/TRBV3-2	ASSQASYNEQF
TRBD2	TRBJ2-2	TRBV27	ASSTGLAGVNTGELF
NA	TRBJ2-7	TRBV19	ASSPNPPYEQY
NA	TRBJ2-7	TRBV5-1	ASSSDSRFYEQY
NA	TRBJ2-6	TRBV3-1/TRBV3-2	ASSQARGSGANVLT
TRBD1	TRBJ1-2	TRBV2	ASSNQGDLGGYT
NA	TRBJ1-1	TRBV19	ASGQGGGWTEAF
TRBD2	TRBJ2-1	TRBV6-1	ASSEATSGGNEQF
NA	TRBJ1-5	TRBV13	ASSFGDSNQPQH